The source of this TCR beta chain is a study of blood T cell repertoires in COVID-19. Measured with immunoSEQ multiplex PCR; TCRdb has only the in-frame clones, and not every one. The sample includes fewer than 300,000 clones, 80% to 90% of them seen just once. Germline CDR1 reads SQVTM; CDR2 reads ANQGSEA. V lost 3 bases to trimming and J lost 10 bases, with 18 bases between them. This CDR3 has 13 amino acids. Recruits, aged about 18 to 95 years, lived in 24 US areas. Sequencing was performed on PBMCs or T cells enriched from blood (not recorded which). The sequence derives from a woman aged 25 to 39 who had recovered from COVID-19. The rearrangement uses TRBV29-1 and TRBJ1-2, with a tentative D call TRBD1 (6 bases). As DNA, the CDR3 is TGCAGCGTTGATCAGACAGGTCGGGGTGACTACACCTTC. Protein product: CSVDQTGRGDYTF.